The source of this T cell receptor beta chain is a study of blood T cell repertoires in COVID-19. Trimming cost V 7 bases and J 4 bases, with 5 bases left between them. Germline values: CDR1 SNHLY, CDR2 FYNNEI. The CDR3 runs 12 residues. TCRdb's table, derived via immunoSEQ multiplex PCR, lists solely in-frame clones and lacks some. Counted here are 200,000 to 250,000 clones, 70% to 90% occurring once; the ten biggest clones make up over 2%. The clonotype comes from a woman aged 45-59 years with acute or convalescent COVID-19. Source material: peripheral blood. V and J are TRBV2 and TRBJ2-6; D remains ambiguous. The CDR3 DNA sequence: TGTGCCAGCACCGGGGGGGCCAACGTCCTGACTTTC. This sequence encodes CASTGGANVLTF.